The rows below give T cell receptor beta chains drawn from one sample of a study of control samples from healthy donors and cancer patients. This table comes from immunoSEQ multiplex PCR, and its TCRdb copy is limited to in-frame clones, with some not included. The data show over 80,000 clones, 85% seen once. Sequenced sample: blood. The receptors come from a young man in good health. Both conserved end residues are part of each CDR3. A D gene is named only where the DNA matches it firmly. Expanded clones are given a class, and other clones once, few, many or no size at all.

clone_size,d_call,j_call,v_call,cdr3_aa,cdr3_nt
.,TRBD2,TRBJ2-1,TRBV30,CAWSVMPSGANEQFF,TGTGCCTGGAGTGTAATGCCTAGCGGGGCTAATGAGCAGTTCTTC
.,TRBD1,TRBJ2-7,TRBV24-1,CATGTEYEQYF,TGTGCCACCGGGACAGAGTACGAGCAGTACTTC
.,.,TRBJ2-1,TRBV24-1,CATSDRALGEQFF,TGTGCCACCAGTGACAGGGCCCTGGGTGAGCAGTTCTTC
.,.,TRBJ2-1,TRBV7-2,CASSPTKGSYNEQFF,TGTGCCAGCAGCCCAACAAAGGGCTCCTACAATGAGCAGTTCTTC
.,.,TRBJ2-2,TRBV5-5,CASSLRHQGTGELFF,TGTGCCAGCAGCTTAAGACATCAGGGGACCGGGGAGCTGTTTTTT
.,.,TRBJ2-7,TRBV19,CASSIQGSYEQYF,TGTGCCAGTAGTATTCAGGGTTCCTACGAGCAGTACTTC
.,TRBD2,TRBJ2-2,TRBV2,CASRGGGGAGELFF,TGTGCCAGTCGGGGCGGGGGAGGCGCCGGGGAGCTGTTTTTT
.,.,TRBJ2-2,TRBV10-3,CAISAVNTGELFF,TGTGCCATCAGTGCAGTGAACACCGGGGAGCTGTTTTTT
.,TRBD1,TRBJ1-2,TRBV5-1,CASSPRGQGITSYGYTF,TGCGCCAGCAGCCCTCGGGGACAGGGGATCACCTCCTATGGCTACACCTTC
.,.,TRBJ2-2,TRBV11-2,CASSSGGRNTGELFF,TGTGCCAGCAGCTCCGGGGGGCGCAACACCGGGGAGCTGTTTTTT
.,.,TRBJ1-6,TRBV5-6,CASSDPRSSYNSPLHF,TGTGCCAGCAGCGACCCCAGGAGCTCCTATAATTCACCCCTCCACTTT
.,.,TRBJ2-1,TRBV19,CASSILPGWYNEQFF,TGTGCCAGTAGCATCCTACCAGGTTGGTACAATGAGCAGTTCTTC
.,.,TRBJ1-5,TRBV18,CASSPNSGGGQPQHF,TGTGCCAGCTCACCAAATTCTGGGGGCGGTCAGCCCCAGCATTTT
few,TRBD1,TRBJ2-6,TRBV6-5,CASTPGGSGANVLTF,TGTGCCAGCACACCAGGGGGCTCTGGGGCCAACGTCCTGACTTTC
.,.,TRBJ1-1,TRBV5-1,CASSPQPGDATEAFF,TGCGCCAGCAGCCCCCAACCGGGGGACGCCACGGAAGCTTTCTTT
.,TRBD2,TRBJ2-1,TRBV5-4,CASSAGGSYNEQFF,TGTGCCAGCAGCGCGGGGGGTTCCTACAATGAGCAGTTCTTC
.,TRBD1,TRBJ1-2,TRBV11-2,CASSSPDRGVYGYTF,TGTGCCAGCAGCTCCCCCGACAGGGGAGTCTATGGCTACACCTTC
few,.,TRBJ2-1,TRBV7-9,CASSFNPEQFF,TGTGCCAGCAGCTTTAACCCCGAGCAGTTCTTC
.,TRBD1,TRBJ2-7,TRBV6-5,CASRKGQGAYEQYF,TGTGCCAGCAGAAAAGGTCAGGGGGCCTACGAGCAGTACTTC
.,TRBD2,TRBJ2-1,TRBV2,CASSGGLNNEQFF,TGTGCCAGCAGCGGGGGACTAAACAATGAGCAGTTCTTC
.,.,TRBJ1-1,TRBV10-1,CASSEDGNTEAFF,TGCGCCAGCAGTGAGGATGGGAACACTGAAGCTTTCTTT
.,TRBD1,TRBJ1-1,TRBV27,CASSPWTGGGSEAFF,TGTGCCAGCAGTCCCTGGACAGGGGGCGGGAGTGAAGCTTTCTTT
.,TRBD1,TRBJ1-4,TRBV6-5,CASSPGQGREKLFF,TGTGCCAGCAGCCCGGGACAGGGCCGGGAAAAACTGTTTTTT
.,.,TRBJ2-3,TRBV5-4,CASSLKQTQIIDTQYF,TGTGCCAGCAGCTTAAAACAGACACAGATAATAGATACGCAGTATTTT
.,TRBD1,TRBJ2-7,TRBV10-3,CAISEPGQGPSPYEQYF,TGTGCCATCAGTGAGCCAGGACAGGGACCCAGCCCCTACGAGCAGTACTTC
.,.,TRBJ1-4,TRBV20-1,CSASVREKLFF,TGCAGTGCTAGTGTAAGAGAAAAACTGTTTTTT
.,.,TRBJ2-5,TRBV6-5,CASSLDGYQETQYF,TGTGCCAGCAGTTTGGACGGTTACCAAGAGACCCAGTACTTC
.,.,TRBJ1-2,TRBV27,CASSQLTTGISYGYTF,TGTGCCAGCAGTCAACTAACTACAGGGATCTCCTATGGCTACACCTTC
once,TRBD2,TRBJ2-5,TRBV7-2,CGEGETQYF,TGTGGGGAGGGAGAGACCCAGTACTTC
.,.,TRBJ1-1,TRBV2,CASSEATRQTTEAFF,TGTGCCAGCAGTGAAGCTACTAGACAGACCACTGAAGCTTTCTTT
.,TRBD2,TRBJ2-1,TRBV30,CAWSTPSGGRNEQFF,TGTGCCTGGAGTACGCCTAGCGGGGGGCGGAATGAGCAGTTCTTC
.,TRBD1,TRBJ2-7,TRBV5-5,CASSLGGFLRDRSYEQYF,TGTGCCAGCAGCCTTGGTGGGTTTTTGCGGGACAGGTCCTACGAGCAGTACTTC
once,.,TRBJ2-5,TRBV13,CASGVRGGTQYF,TGTGCCAGCGGCGTCAGAGGGGGGACCCAGTACTTC
.,TRBD1,TRBJ2-7,TRBV6-5,CATLGQGVAYEQYF,TGTGCCACCCTAGGACAGGGGGTAGCCTACGAGCAGTACTTC
.,.,TRBJ1-5,TRBV10-2,CASSEEWNQPQHF,TGCGCCAGCAGTGAGGAGTGGAATCAGCCCCAGCATTTT
.,.,TRBJ1-6,TRBV6-5,CASSYSTGGVNSPLHF,TGTGCCAGCAGTTACTCAACGGGGGGCGTGAATTCACCCCTCCACTTT
.,TRBD1,TRBJ1-5,TRBV30,CAWSVQGGQPQHF,TGTGCCTGGAGTGTACAGGGGGGACAGCCCCAGCATTTT
.,TRBD1,TRBJ1-2,TRBV28,CASRGGTGAPGYGYTF,TGTGCCAGCAGGGGGGGGACAGGGGCACCCGGCTATGGCTACACCTTC
.,.,TRBJ1-6,TRBV6-5,CASRGANSPLHF,TGTGCCAGCCGGGGTGCTAATTCACCCCTCCACTTT
.,.,TRBJ1-1,TRBV10-3,CAIRSGTTREAFF,TGTGCCATCAGATCCGGGACAACCCGTGAAGCTTTCTTT
few,TRBD2,TRBJ2-1,TRBV3-1/TRBV3-2,CASSQDPGGFSYNEQFF,TGTGCCAGCAGCCAAGATCCCGGGGGGTTTTCCTACAATGAGCAGTTCTTC
.,.,TRBJ1-1,TRBV19,CASGTSGTEAFF,TGTGCCAGCGGAACCTCCGGCACTGAAGCTTTCTTT
.,.,TRBJ2-3,TRBV5-6,CASSLDTMGTDTQYF,TGTGCCAGCAGCTTGGACACGATGGGCACAGATACGCAGTATTTT
.,TRBD1,TRBJ1-1,TRBV11-2,CASSLTTGGVTEAFF,TGTGCCAGCAGCTTAACAACAGGGGGCGTCACTGAAGCTTTCTTT
.,.,TRBJ1-4,TRBV5-1,CASSFRDGYGKLFF,TGCGCCAGCAGCTTCCGGGACGGCTATGGAAAACTGTTTTTT
once,.,TRBJ1-1,TRBV24-1,CATQKGNTEAFF,TGTGCCACCCAAAAAGGAAACACTGAAGCTTTCTTT
.,.,TRBJ1-1,TRBV6-2/TRBV6-3,CASSGLNTEAFF,TGTGCCAGCAGTGGTTTGAACACTGAAGCTTTCTTT
.,TRBD1,TRBJ1-5,TRBV19,CASSRHTGGAGNQPQHF,TGTGCCAGTAGTAGACATACAGGGGGCGCCGGCAATCAGCCCCAGCATTTT
once,.,TRBJ2-1,TRBV5-1,CASSFRQVSYNEQFF,TGCGCCAGCAGCTTTAGACAGGTCTCCTACAATGAGCAGTTCTTC
.,.,TRBJ2-6,TRBV11-2,CASSLEASGANVLTF,TGTGCCAGCAGCTTAGAAGCCTCTGGGGCCAACGTCCTGACTTTC
once,.,TRBJ2-2,TRBV5-1,CASAGSWDTGELFF,TGCGCCAGCGCCGGGAGCTGGGACACCGGGGAGCTGTTTTTT
.,.,TRBJ2-3,TRBV11-2,CASSLTADTQYF,TGTGCCAGCAGCTTAACTGCAGATACGCAGTATTTT